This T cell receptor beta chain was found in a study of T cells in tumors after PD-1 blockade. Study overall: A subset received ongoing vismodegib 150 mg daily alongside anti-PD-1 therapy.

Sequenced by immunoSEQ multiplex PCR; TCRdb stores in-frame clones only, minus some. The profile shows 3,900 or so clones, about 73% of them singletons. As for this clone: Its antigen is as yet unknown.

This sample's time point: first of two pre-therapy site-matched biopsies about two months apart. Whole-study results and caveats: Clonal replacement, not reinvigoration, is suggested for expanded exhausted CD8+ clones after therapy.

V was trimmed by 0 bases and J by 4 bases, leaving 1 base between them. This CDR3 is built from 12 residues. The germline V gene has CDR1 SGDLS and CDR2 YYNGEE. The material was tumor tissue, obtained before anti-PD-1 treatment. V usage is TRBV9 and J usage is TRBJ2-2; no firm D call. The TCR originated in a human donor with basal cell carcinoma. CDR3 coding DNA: TGTGCCAGCAGCGTAGGCACCGGGGAGCTGTTTTTT. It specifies CASSVGTGELFF.